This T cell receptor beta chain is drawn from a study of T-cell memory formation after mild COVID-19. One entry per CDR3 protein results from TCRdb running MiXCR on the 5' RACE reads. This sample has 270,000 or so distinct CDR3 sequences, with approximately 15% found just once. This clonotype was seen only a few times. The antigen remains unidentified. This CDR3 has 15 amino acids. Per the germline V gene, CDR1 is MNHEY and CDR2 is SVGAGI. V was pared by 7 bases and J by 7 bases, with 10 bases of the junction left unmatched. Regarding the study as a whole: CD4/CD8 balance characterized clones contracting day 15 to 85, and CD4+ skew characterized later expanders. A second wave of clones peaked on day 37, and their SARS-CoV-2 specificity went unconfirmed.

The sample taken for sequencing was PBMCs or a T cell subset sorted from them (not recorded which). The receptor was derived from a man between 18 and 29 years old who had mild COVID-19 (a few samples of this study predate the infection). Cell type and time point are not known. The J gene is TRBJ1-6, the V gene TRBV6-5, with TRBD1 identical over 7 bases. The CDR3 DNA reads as TGTGCCAGCACCACGGCAACAGGGGCGAATTCACCCCTCCACTTT. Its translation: CASTTATGANSPLHF.